Listed here is a single T cell receptor (beta chain). Its target is unknown. The data originate from a study of cytomegalovirus exposure and HLA in healthy donors. General observations from the study: Among TCR beta chains, those listed as cytomegalovirus-associated numbered fewer than 200.

With 60 Vbeta and 13 Jbeta primers, the PCR was carried out. The table came from immunoSEQ multiplex PCR; TCRdb's copy has only in-frame clones and leaves some out. In the table there are around 99,000 clones, about 80% of which are singletons. The CDR3 loop spans 14 amino acids. V was cut by 8 bases and J by 2 bases, with 12 bases left in between. The germline V gene encodes CDR1 MNHNS and CDR2 SASEGT. The V call is TRBV6-1, the J call TRBJ2-2, with D perhaps TRBD1 (6 bases). Sample: PBMCs. The clonotype was recovered from a man younger than 45 in good health and CMV-seropositive. This chain's CDR3 is CASEETGNTGELFF. The CDR3 DNA reads TGTGCCAGCGAAGAGACAGGAAACACCGGGGAGCTGTTTTTT.